The next 32 T cell receptor beta chains were all read from a single sample in a study of T cell responses to AZD1222 COVID-19 vaccine. Generated by immunoSEQ multiplex PCR, the TCRdb table keeps only in-frame clones and is missing some. The sample consists of about 90,000 clones, approximately 86% of them appearing once. The specimen was peripheral blood, collected on day 0 of AZD1222 vaccination. The receptors derive from an adult in good health.

The chain is built from TRBV7-9 and TRBJ2-7; no reliable D call. CDR3 length equals 13 residues. CDR1 is SEHNR, CDR2 FQNEAQ, per germline (reference sequence). Trimming shortened V by 1 base and J by 4 bases, and 8 bases separated the two germline ends. The CDR3 nucleotides read TGTGCCAGCAGCTTAGAGGGCTTATACGAGCAGTACTTC. It codes for CASSLEGLYEQYF.

J is TRBJ1-4 and V is TRBV7-9; D ambiguous. This CDR3 is 12 amino acids long. Germline-derived CDR1 and CDR2 are SEHNR and FQNEAQ (reference sequence). V was cut by 5 bases and J by 6 bases, with 7 bases left in between. CDR3 sequence reads: CASSTPDEKLFF. The CDR3 nucleotides read TGTGCCAGCAGCACCCCGGATGAAAAACTGTTTTTT.

The genes are TRBV29-1 and TRBJ2-3, with TRBD1 identical over 8 bases. This CDR3 spans 16 amino acids. Per germline, CDR1 SQVTM and CDR2 ANQGSEA. After removal of 0 bases from V and 6 bases from J, the junction contained 11 bases not matched to a gene. CDR3 nucleotide sequence: TGCAGCGTTGAAGATCTCCCGGCAGGGGGCTTTGATACGCAGTATTTT. Its protein product is CSVEDLPAGGFDTQYF.

The V gene is TRBV9, the J gene TRBJ2-2; the D gene could be TRBD1 or TRBD2 (6 bases each). This CDR3 comprises 15 residues. V lost 4 bases, J lost 0 bases, and 10 bases lay in between. Germline lookup yields CDR1 SGDLS and CDR2 YYNGEE. CDR3 in amino acids: CASSRGGTNTGELFF. The CDR3 coding sequence is TGTGCCAGCAGCCGAGGGGGGACGAACACCGGGGAGCTGTTTTTT.

The sample holds one count of this clone. The chain links TRBV28 to TRBJ2-1; D unclear. Germline CDR1 reads MDHEN; CDR2 reads SYDVKM. V was trimmed by 3 bases and J by 8 bases, leaving 14 bases between them. The CDR3 runs 14 residues. The CDR3 reads CASSFRASRDEQFF. The CDR3 DNA follows: TGTGCCAGCAGTTTCCGAGCTAGTAGGGATGAGCAGTTCTTC. Supplemented by reference TRBV28 and TRBJ2-1, the full variable domain reads DVKVTQSSRYLVKRTGEKVFLECVQDMDHENMFWYRQDPGLGLRLIYFSYDVKMKEKGDIPEGYSVSREKKERFSLILESASTNQTSMYLCASSFRASRDEQFFGPGTRLTVL.

The chain recombines TRBV7-9 with TRBJ2-1, with 11 bases fitting TRBD2. J was trimmed by 6 bases and V by 5 bases; bases with no gene match: 9. The length of the CDR3 is 16 residues. Germline V CDR1 and CDR2: SEHNR, FQNEAQ (reference sequence). CDR3 DNA sequence: TGTGCCAGCAGCCCGGGACTAGCGGAGGTGGGCAATGAGCAGTTCTTC. It encodes CASSPGLAEVGNEQFF.

This rearrangement joins TRBV9 to TRBJ1-3; perhaps TRBD1 as D (5 bases). The CDR3 sequence is 15 residues long. Trimming removed 3 bases at V and 0 bases at J, with 10 bases between. Germline V gene lookup returns CDR1 SGDLS and CDR2 YYNGEE. This chain's CDR3 is CASSAQTDSGNTIYF. As DNA, the CDR3 is TGTGCCAGCAGCGCCCAGACAGACTCTGGAAACACCATATATTTT.

The V gene is TRBV2, the J gene TRBJ1-2; no firm D call. The CDR3 consists of 13 residues. V gave up 11 bases and J gave up 5 bases, with 18 bases separating them. Per germline, CDR1 SNHLY and CDR2 FYNNEI. CDR3: CAPIVTPIYGYTF. CDR3 DNA sequence: TGTGCCCCAATAGTTACACCTATATATGGCTACACCTTC.

This rearrangement joins TRBV29-1 to TRBJ1-4; TRBD1 is a possible D gene (6 bases). The germline V gene encodes CDR1 SQVTM and CDR2 ANQGSEA. V lost 5 bases and J 7 bases, leaving 11 bases between the germline ends. The CDR3 length is 12 residues. CDR3 loop: CSVRGGTEKLFF. The DNA of the CDR3 is TGCAGCGTTCGAGGGGGTACTGAAAAACTGTTTTTT.

The chain employs TRBV7-3 and TRBJ2-1; the D gene is possibly TRBD2 (6 bases). Trimming removed 5 bases from V and 7 bases from J, with 18 bases in between. The CDR3 is 15 amino acids. CDR1 is SGHTA, CDR2 FQGTGA, per germline. As DNA, the CDR3 is TGTGCCAGCAGCCCTTCGGCGGGAAGGTCTAATGAGCAGTTCTTC. This encodes CASSPSAGRSNEQFF.

This clone appeared a few times. The rearrangement links TRBV6-2 or TRBV6-3 to TRBJ1-5; D remains ambiguous. CDR1 and CDR2 from the germline V gene are MNHEY and SVGEGT. CDR3 length equals 14 residues. Trimming shortened V by 4 bases and J by 6 bases, and 13 bases separated the two germline ends. CDR3 region: CASSSYREAQPQHF. For the CDR3, the DNA is TGTGCCAGCAGTTCGTATAGGGAGGCTCAGCCCCAGCATTTT.

The V and J genes are TRBV6-2 or TRBV6-3 and TRBJ2-7; a weak D match, TRBD1 (6 bases). V gave up 2 bases and J gave up 0 bases, with 20 bases separating them. The CDR3 length is 18 residues. CDR1 is MNHEY and CDR2 is SVGEGT in the germline V gene. Here the CDR3 DNA reads TGTGCCAGCAGTTACAAGGGAACAGGGTCCTACTACTCCTACGAGCAGTACTTC. Its translation is CASSYKGTGSYYSYEQYF.

This clone has just one count. The chain is built from TRBV6-6 and TRBJ1-5; no firm D call. Germline V gives CDR1 MNHNY, CDR2 SVGAGI (reference sequence). The CDR3 has 15 residues. Trimming cost V 0 bases and J 0 bases, with 6 bases left between them. CDR3 amino acids: CASSYSLNSNQPQHF. The CDR3 DNA reads TGTGCCAGCAGTTACTCGTTAAATAGCAATCAGCCCCAGCATTTT.

CDR3 coding DNA: TGTGCCAGTAGCACCGGGACCGGCGATAATTCACCCCTCCACTTT. Protein sequence: CASSTGTGDNSPLHF. The chain has TRBV19 and TRBJ1-6; possible D gene TRBD1, 5 bases. Germline V gene data show CDR1 as LNHDA and CDR2 as SQIVND (reference sequence). V was pared by 6 bases and J by 5 bases, with 14 bases between. This CDR3 contains 15 residues.

The genes are TRBV10-1 and TRBJ2-1, with a tentative D call TRBD2 (6 bases). In germline, CDR1 is WNHNN, CDR2 SYGVQD (reference sequence). The germline V and J ends were trimmed by 8 bases and 2 bases, with 7 bases remaining between them. The CDR3 loop spans 12 amino acids. CDR3: CASGRTYNEQFF. The CDR3 coding sequence is TGCGCCAGCGGGAGGACCTACAATGAGCAGTTCTTC.

The sample holds a few counts of this clone. This sample also contains other DNA sequences that code for the same CDR3. The genes are TRBV28 and TRBJ1-4, with 9 bases identical to TRBD1. V lost 5 bases, J lost 5 bases, and 3 bases stayed unmatched. Germline CDR1 reads MDHEN; CDR2 reads SYDVKM. This CDR3 is 14 amino acids long. CDR3 DNA: TGTGCCAGCAGTCTTACAGGGGGCAATGAAAAACTGTTTTTT. Protein sequence: CASSLTGGNEKLFF.

The rearrangement uses TRBV5-6 and TRBJ2-1; possible D gene TRBD2, 5 bases. Trimming shortened V by 4 bases and J by 8 bases, and 16 bases separated the two germline ends. CDR3 length: 14 amino acids. Germline V gives CDR1 SGHDT, CDR2 YYEEEE. The CDR3: CASSQLDFFDEQFF. In DNA form, the CDR3 reads TGTGCCAGCAGCCAGCTGGACTTCTTCGATGAGCAGTTCTTC.

The V call is TRBV6-5, the J call TRBJ2-2; 8 bases are a match to TRBD1. The CDR3 runs to 14 residues. Germline trimming cut 6 bases from V and 6 bases from J; bases unmatched to any gene: 6. Germline V lookup: CDR1 MNHEY, CDR2 SVGAGI. The CDR3 reads CASSGLRGPGELFF. As DNA, the CDR3 is TGTGCCAGCAGCGGTCTCAGGGGGCCCGGGGAGCTGTTTTTT.

A remark on this clone: Additional DNA sequences in this sample encode the identical CDR3. CDR3 residues: CASSYSGGDNSPLHF. Written as DNA, the CDR3 is TGTGCCAGCAGTTACTCGGGCGGGGATAATTCACCCCTCCACTTT. This sequence joins TRBV6-5 and TRBJ1-6; no clear D gene. The germline V and J ends were trimmed by 0 bases and 5 bases, with 8 bases remaining between them. Germline V lookup: CDR1 MNHEY, CDR2 SVGAGI. The CDR3 sequence is 15 residues long.

This sequence joins TRBV6-5 and TRBJ2-7; 9 bases map to TRBD2. Looked up from germline, CDR1 is MNHEY and CDR2 is SVGAGI. The CDR3 is made up of 14 amino acids. Trimming cost V 7 bases and J 3 bases; bases outside gene matches: 7. The CDR3 nucleotides are TGTGCCAGCACAAGCGGGGGGATCGACTACGAGCAGTACTTC. It yields the protein CASTSGGIDYEQYF.

This sequence joins TRBV25-1 and TRBJ2-5; D remains unclear. This CDR3 has 16 amino acids. Germline CDR1 MGHDK, CDR2 SYGVNS. V was clipped by 4 bases and J by 5 bases, with 20 bases between them. The CDR3 is CASSGMDPRTLETQYF. CDR3 DNA sequence: TGTGCCAGCAGTGGGATGGACCCTCGGACGCTGGAGACCCAGTACTTC. Full variable domain (missing parts from reference TRBV25-1 and TRBJ2-5): EADIYQTPRYLVIGTGKKITLECSQTMGHDKMYWYQQDPGMELHLIHYSYGVNSTEKGDLSSESTVSRIRTEHFPLTLESARPSHTSQYLCASSGMDPRTLETQYFGPGTRLLVL.

CDR3 sequence: CASSLREPSGNTIYF. In DNA, the CDR3 is TGTGCCAGCAGCCTCCGGGAACCCTCTGGAAACACCATATATTTT. The chain links TRBV5-4 to TRBJ1-3, with D unresolved. Between the trimmed V and J ends, which lost 4 bases and 0 bases, there was a span of 11 bases. This CDR3 has 15 amino acids. Germline CDR1 and CDR2: SGHNT and YYREEE (reference sequence).

The chain joins TRBV27 to TRBJ2-1; the D is unclear. Between the trimmed V and J ends, which lost 3 bases and 0 bases, there was a span of 6 bases. Germline V gene sequence: CDR1 MNHEY, CDR2 SMNVEV (reference sequence). The CDR3 is 14 residues long. In DNA, the CDR3 is TGTGCCAGCAGTTTCCGGGCCTCCTACAATGAGCAGTTCTTC. This translates into CASSFRASYNEQFF.

The chain links TRBV7-2 to TRBJ2-2, with a tentative D call TRBD2 (5 bases). Germline V gene lookup returns CDR1 SGHTA and CDR2 FQGNSA. Trimming removed 5 bases from V and 4 bases from J, with 14 bases in between. The length of the CDR3 is 15 residues. CDR3 region: CASSPVVGVTGELFF. For the CDR3, the DNA is TGTGCCAGCAGCCCAGTCGTCGGGGTCACCGGGGAGCTGTTTTTT. Filled out from reference TRBV7-2 and TRBJ2-2, the complete variable domain reads GAGVSQSPSNKVTEKGKDVELRCDPISGHTALYWYRQSLGQGLEFLIYFQGNSAPDKSGLPSDRFSAERTGGSVSTLTIQRTQQEDSAVYLCASSPVVGVTGELFFGEGSRLTVL.

The chain links TRBV2 to TRBJ1-2, with 7 bases identical to TRBD1. From germline, CDR1 is SNHLY and CDR2 FYNNEI. The CDR3 loop spans 14 amino acids. J lost 4 bases, V lost 4 bases, and 6 bases had no gene match. The CDR3, as DNA: TGTGCCAGCAGTGTGCTTTCAGGGGGCTATGGCTACACCTTC. Amino acids: CASSVLSGGYGYTF.

The chain carries TRBV11-3 and TRBJ1-1; the D is unclear. V gave up 5 bases and J gave up 1 base, with 11 bases separating them. The CDR3 spans 14 residues. Per germline, CDR1 SGHNT and CDR2 YENEEA. This chain's CDR3 is CASSPRTANTEAFF. The CDR3 coding sequence is TGTGCCAGCAGCCCCCGGACGGCGAACACTGAAGCTTTCTTT.

The chain recombines TRBV19 with TRBJ1-2, with D hard to call. The CDR3 contains 14 residues. Germline CDR1 reads LNHDA; CDR2 reads SQIVND (reference sequence). The V gene lost 4 bases and the J gene lost 6 bases, with 15 bases spanning the gap. For the CDR3, the DNA is TGTGCCAGTAGTAGTCCGGGAGGGATAGATGGCTACACCTTC. Amino acids: CASSSPGGIDGYTF.

The chain joins TRBV27 to TRBJ2-1; D possibly corresponds to TRBD1 (5 bases). Germline-derived CDR1 and CDR2 are MNHEY and SMNVEV (reference sequence). This CDR3 is 11 amino acids long. Trimming stripped 4 bases from V and 8 bases from J, with 6 bases between. CDR3 DNA sequence: TGTGCCAGCAGTTCCAGGGATGAGCAGTTCTTC. Amino acid sequence: CASSSRDEQFF.

The J gene is TRBJ2-1, the V gene TRBV7-6, with 8 bases fitting TRBD2. Germline-derived CDR1 and CDR2 are SGHVS and FNYEAQ. This CDR3 is 15 amino acids long. V was pared by 1 base and J by 8 bases, with 7 bases of the junction left unmatched. In nucleotides, the CDR3 is TGTGCCAGCAGCTTAGTCACGGCGGGAGGCCATGAGCAGTTCTTC. Translation: CASSLVTAGGHEQFF.

The chain carries TRBV7-3 and TRBJ1-1, with 9 nucleotides matching TRBD1. Germline CDR1 and CDR2: SGHTA and FQGTGA. The V segment lost 5 bases and the J segment 8 bases; nucleotides outside the gene matches: 12. The CDR3 has 15 residues. The DNA of the CDR3 is TGTGCCAGCAGCCCAACGGGGGGACAGGGTAGGGAAGCTTTCTTT. This sequence encodes CASSPTGGQGREAFF.

The chain is built from TRBV5-4 and TRBJ1-5; D remains unclear. Trimming left V 0 bases short and J 4 bases short, with 2 bases between. Germline CDR1 SGHNT, CDR2 YYREEE (reference sequence). The length of the CDR3 is 12 residues. The CDR3, as DNA: TGTGCCAGCAGCTTGGAGAATCAGCCCCAGCATTTT. Translating gives CASSLENQPQHF.

V usage is TRBV7-9 and J usage is TRBJ1-2, with a possible D match to TRBD1 (6 bases). In germline, CDR1 is SEHNR, CDR2 FQNEAQ (reference sequence). The V end was cut by 6 bases, the J end by 5 bases, with 22 bases between. The CDR3 covers 16 residues. This CDR3 reads CASSPPKGGSAYGYTF. CDR3 nucleotide sequence: TGTGCCAGCAGTCCCCCAAAGGGGGGGAGCGCGTATGGCTACACCTTC.